The present TCR beta chain was sequenced within a study of cytomegalovirus exposure and HLA in healthy donors. Germline CDR1 is SSHAT and CDR2 is FNYEAQ (reference sequence). The CDR3 sequence is 16 residues long. V lost 5 bases to trimming and J lost 4 bases; unmatched junction nucleotides: 10. It was with 60 Vbeta and 13 Jbeta primers that the PCR ran. Clones were read by immunoSEQ multiplex PCR, and TCRdb kept only the in-frame ones, dropping some. The data show approximately 150,000 clones, with about four fifths seen just once and around 7.2% held by the top ten. V is TRBV7-7 and J is TRBJ2-1; the match to TRBD1 covers 8 bases. The sequence derives from a young man in good health and CMV-seropositive. Sequenced sample: PBMCs. As DNA, the CDR3 is TGTGCCAGCAGCGAAGACAGGGGCGGGGAGTACAATGAGCAGTTCTTC. Amino acids: CASSEDRGGEYNEQFF. Supplemented by reference TRBV7-7 and TRBJ2-1, the full variable domain reads GAGVSQSPRYKVTKRGQDVTLRCDPISSHATLYWYQQALGQGPEFLTYFNYEAQPDKSGLPSDRFSAERPEGSISTLTIQRTEQRDSAMYRCASSEDRGGEYNEQFFGPGTRLTVL.